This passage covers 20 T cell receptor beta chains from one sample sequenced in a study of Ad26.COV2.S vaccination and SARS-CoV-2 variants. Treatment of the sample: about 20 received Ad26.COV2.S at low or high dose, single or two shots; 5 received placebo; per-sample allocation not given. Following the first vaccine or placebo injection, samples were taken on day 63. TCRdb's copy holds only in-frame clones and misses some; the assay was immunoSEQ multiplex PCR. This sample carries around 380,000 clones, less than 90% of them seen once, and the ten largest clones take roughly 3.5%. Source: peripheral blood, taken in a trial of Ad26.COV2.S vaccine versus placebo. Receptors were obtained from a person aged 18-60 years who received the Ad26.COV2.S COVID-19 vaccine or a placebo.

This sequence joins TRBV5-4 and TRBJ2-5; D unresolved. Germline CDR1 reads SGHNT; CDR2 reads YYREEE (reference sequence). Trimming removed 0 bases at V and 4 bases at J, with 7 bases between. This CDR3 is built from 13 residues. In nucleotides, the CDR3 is TGTGCCAGCAGCTTGGGTCAAAGAGAGACCCAGTACTTC. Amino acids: CASSLGQRETQYF.

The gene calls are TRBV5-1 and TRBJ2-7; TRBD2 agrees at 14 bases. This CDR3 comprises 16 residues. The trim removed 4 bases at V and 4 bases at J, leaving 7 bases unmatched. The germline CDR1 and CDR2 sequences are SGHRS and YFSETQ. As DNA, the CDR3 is TGCGCCAGCAGCCCCGAGACTAGCGGGGGGGCTTACGAGCAGTACTTC. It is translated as CASSPETSGGAYEQYF.

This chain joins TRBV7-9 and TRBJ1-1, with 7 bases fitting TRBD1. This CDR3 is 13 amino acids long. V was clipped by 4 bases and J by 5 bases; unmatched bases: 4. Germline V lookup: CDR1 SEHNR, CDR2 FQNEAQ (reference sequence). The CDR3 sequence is CASSYTGVTEAFF. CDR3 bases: TGTGCCAGCAGCTACACAGGGGTTACTGAAGCTTTCTTT. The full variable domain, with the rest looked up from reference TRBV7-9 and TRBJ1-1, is DTGVSQNPRHKITKRGQNVTFRCDPISEHNRLYWYRQTLGQGPEFLTYFQNEAQLEKSRLLSDRFSAERPKGSFSTLEIQRTEQGDSAMYLCASSYTGVTEAFFGQGTRLTVV.

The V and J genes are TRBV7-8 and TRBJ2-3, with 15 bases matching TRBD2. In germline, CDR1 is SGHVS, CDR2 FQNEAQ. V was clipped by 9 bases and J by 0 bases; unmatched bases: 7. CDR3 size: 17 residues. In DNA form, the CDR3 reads TGTGCCAGTATTCCGGGACTAGCGGGGGGCAGCACAGATACGCAGTATTTT. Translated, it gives CASIPGLAGGSTDTQYF.

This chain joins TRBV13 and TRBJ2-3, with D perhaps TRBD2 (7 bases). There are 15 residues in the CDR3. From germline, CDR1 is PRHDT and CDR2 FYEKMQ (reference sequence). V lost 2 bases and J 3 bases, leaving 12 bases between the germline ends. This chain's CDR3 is CASSLRGAITDTQYF. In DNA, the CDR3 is TGTGCCAGCAGCTTACGGGGGGCCATAACAGATACGCAGTATTTT.

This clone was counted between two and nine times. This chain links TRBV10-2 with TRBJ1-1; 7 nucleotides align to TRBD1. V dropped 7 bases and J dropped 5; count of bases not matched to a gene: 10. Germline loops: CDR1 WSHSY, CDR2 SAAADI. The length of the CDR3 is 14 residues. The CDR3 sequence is CASTFTGARTEAFF. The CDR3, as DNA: TGCGCCAGCACATTTACAGGGGCTCGGACTGAAGCTTTCTTT.

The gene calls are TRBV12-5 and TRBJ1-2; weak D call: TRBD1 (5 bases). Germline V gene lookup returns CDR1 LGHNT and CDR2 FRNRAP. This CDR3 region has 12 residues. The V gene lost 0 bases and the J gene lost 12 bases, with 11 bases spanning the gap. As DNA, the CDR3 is TGTGCTAGTGGTTTGGTACCGACAGAGGACACCTTC. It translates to CASGLVPTEDTF.

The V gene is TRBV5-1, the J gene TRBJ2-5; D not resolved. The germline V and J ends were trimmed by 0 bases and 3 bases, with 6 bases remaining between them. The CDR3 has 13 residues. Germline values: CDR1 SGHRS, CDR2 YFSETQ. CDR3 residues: CASSLEVEETQYF. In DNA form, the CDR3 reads TGCGCCAGCAGCTTGGAGGTGGAAGAGACCCAGTACTTC.

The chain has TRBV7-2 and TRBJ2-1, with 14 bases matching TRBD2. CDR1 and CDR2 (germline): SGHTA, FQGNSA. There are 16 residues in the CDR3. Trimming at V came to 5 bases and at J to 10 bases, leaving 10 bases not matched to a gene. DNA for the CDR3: TGTGCCAGCAGCGAAGCGGGACTAGCGGGGGTTTTAGAGCAGTTCTTC. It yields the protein CASSEAGLAGVLEQFF.

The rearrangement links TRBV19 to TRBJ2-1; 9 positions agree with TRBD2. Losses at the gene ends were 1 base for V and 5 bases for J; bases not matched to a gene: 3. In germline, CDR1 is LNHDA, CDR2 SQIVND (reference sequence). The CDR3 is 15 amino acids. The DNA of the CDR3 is TGTGCCAGTAGTATAGTAGCGGGGGTTAACAATGAGCAGTTCTTC. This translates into CASSIVAGVNNEQFF.

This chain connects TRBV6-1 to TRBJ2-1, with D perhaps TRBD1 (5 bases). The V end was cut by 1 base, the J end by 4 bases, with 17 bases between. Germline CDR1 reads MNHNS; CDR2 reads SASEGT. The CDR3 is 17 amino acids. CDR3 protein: CASSEGRRGRAYNEQFF. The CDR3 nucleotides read TGTGCCAGCAGTGAAGGGCGAAGGGGCCGGGCTTACAATGAGCAGTTCTTC.

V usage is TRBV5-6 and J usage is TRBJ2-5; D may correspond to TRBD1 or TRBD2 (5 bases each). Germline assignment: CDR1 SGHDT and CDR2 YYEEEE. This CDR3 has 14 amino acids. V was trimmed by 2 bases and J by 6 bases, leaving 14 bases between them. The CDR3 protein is CASSFMVGDQTQYF. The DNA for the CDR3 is TGTGCCAGCAGCTTTATGGTTGGGGACCAGACCCAGTACTTC. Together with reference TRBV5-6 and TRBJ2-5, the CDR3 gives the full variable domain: DAGVTQSPTHLIKTRGQQVTLRCSPKSGHDTVSWYQQALGQGPQFIFQYYEEEERQRGNFPDRFSGHQFPNYSSELNVNALLLGDSALYLCASSFMVGDQTQYFGPGTRLLVL.

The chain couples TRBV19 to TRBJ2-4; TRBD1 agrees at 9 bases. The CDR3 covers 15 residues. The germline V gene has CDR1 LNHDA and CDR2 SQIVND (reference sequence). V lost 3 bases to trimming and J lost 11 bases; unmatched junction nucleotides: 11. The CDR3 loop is CASSIGGTGSKVQYF. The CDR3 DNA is TGTGCCAGTAGTATTGGGGGGACAGGGAGTAAGGTTCAGTACTTC.

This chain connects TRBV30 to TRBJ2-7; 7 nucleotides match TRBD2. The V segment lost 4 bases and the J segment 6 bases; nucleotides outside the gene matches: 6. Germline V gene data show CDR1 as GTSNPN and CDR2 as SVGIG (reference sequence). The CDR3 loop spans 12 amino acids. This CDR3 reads CAWTASGFEQYF. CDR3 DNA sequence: TGTGCCTGGACGGCTAGCGGCTTCGAGCAGTACTTC.

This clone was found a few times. Written as DNA, the CDR3 is TGCGCCAGCAGCCAAGGGGGTTGGACTGACGTTTACGAGCAGTACTTC. Translated: CASSQGGWTDVYEQYF. This sequence joins TRBV4-1 and TRBJ2-7; a possible D gene is TRBD2 (5 bases). V shed 1 base and J shed 4 bases, with 17 bases lying between them. CDR3 length equals 16 residues. The V gene's germline CDR1 is MGHRA and CDR2 YSYEKL.

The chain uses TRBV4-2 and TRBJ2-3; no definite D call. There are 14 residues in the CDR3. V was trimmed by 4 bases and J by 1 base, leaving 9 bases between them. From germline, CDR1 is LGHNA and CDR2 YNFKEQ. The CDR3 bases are TGTGCCAGCAGCCTGTTCGTGGGCACAGATACGCAGTATTTT. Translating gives CASSLFVGTDTQYF.

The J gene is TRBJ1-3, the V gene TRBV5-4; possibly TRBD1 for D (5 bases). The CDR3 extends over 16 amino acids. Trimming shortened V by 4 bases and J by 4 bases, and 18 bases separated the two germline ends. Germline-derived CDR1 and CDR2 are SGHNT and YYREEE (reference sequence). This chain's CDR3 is CASSRRGTSQGNTIYF. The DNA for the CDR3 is TGTGCCAGCAGCAGACGCGGGACCTCACAGGGAAACACCATATATTTT.

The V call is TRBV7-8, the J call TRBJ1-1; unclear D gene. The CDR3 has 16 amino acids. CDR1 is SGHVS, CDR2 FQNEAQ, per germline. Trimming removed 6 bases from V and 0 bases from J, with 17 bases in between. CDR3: CASSSRRGRMNTEAFF. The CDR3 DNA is TGTGCCAGCAGTTCACGTAGAGGACGGATGAACACTGAAGCTTTCTTT.

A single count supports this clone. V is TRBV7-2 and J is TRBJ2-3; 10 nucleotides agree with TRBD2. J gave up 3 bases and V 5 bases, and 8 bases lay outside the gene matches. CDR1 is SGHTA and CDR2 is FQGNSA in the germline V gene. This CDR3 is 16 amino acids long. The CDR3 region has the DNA TGTGCCAGCAGCCCCTCTCCAGCGGGGGGGACAGATACGCAGTATTTT. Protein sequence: CASSPSPAGGTDTQYF.

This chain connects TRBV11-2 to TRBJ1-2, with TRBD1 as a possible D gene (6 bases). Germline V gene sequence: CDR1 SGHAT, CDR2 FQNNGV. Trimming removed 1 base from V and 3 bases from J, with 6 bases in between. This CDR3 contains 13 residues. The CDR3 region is CASSLGTDYGYTF. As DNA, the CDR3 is TGTGCCAGCAGCTTAGGGACAGACTATGGCTACACCTTC.